One TCR beta chain is described in this entry. This clone has a handful of counts. This receptor's antigen is unknown. The sample holds no much larger clone one base away, and base qualities are not on file. Spanning cysteine to phenylalanine, the CDR3 consists of 16 amino acids. Kept here is only the CDR3 DNA, which spans 48 bases and is read in frame from base 1. Compared with germline, V lacks 0 bases and J lacks 3 bases; bases without a gene match: 6. The germline V gene sets CDR1 to MGHRA and CDR2 to YSYEKL. The sample is drawn from a study of cytomegalovirus exposure and HLA in healthy donors (dated by TCRdb to about 2017). Looking at the study overall: According to an earlier analysis of 587 of the donors, about 179 million T cells yielded 95 million to 140 million unique TCR beta sequences and 250 to 350 Gb of sequence data. In a later genetic analysis, genome-wide SNP genotypes for about 60% of the 666 donors were used, and that subset was treated as a discovery cohort. On average, 235,054 unique TCR beta nucleotide sequences were sequenced per donor among 350 to 400 genotyped donors of the cohort, with roughly 18% of those sequences being non-productive. About 5 DR-DQ haplotypes were handled as single units for association and clustering, since linkage in the cohort was strong. HLA typing included class I and class II loci at four-digit resolution. Donor age, sex, ethnicity and CMV serostatus were collected together with the repertoire data. Using immunosequencing, the study profiled T cell repertoires from 500 to 800 subjects and related those repertoires to cytomegalovirus serostatus. To predict cytomegalovirus infection status, the study brought together high-throughput TCR immunosequencing, statistical association of individual TCRs with disease status, and machine learning. Every repertoire in the discovery cohort had been generated on one and the same sequencing platform. The later analysis used no new phenotypic data to find candidate immune exposures, relying instead on TCR beta sequences and their occurrence across donors. To study patterns of TCR occurrence, a later analysis re-analyzed previously published TCR beta repertoires from 700 or so donors and added high-resolution HLA genotyping. Besides the first cohort of 666 subjects, a separate validation cohort made up of roughly 130 different subjects was used. Of the approximately 400 genotyped donors, about 80% fell in the genetic ancestry cluster associated with self-reported Caucasian donors. An early release that covered some 630 HLA-typed donors contained around 300 gigabases of sequencing data and tens of millions of unique TCR sequences. The number of donors typed differed by locus, with about 629-640 for A, B, C, DRB1 and DQB1, around 500 for DQA1, 600 to 610 for DPA1, and 400 to 490 for DPB1. In an earlier analysis of a few hundred of the donors, high-throughput TCR beta sequencing was used to judge whether each TCR beta V gene segment behaved as functional or pseudogenic. The aim of the study was to test whether cataloging public T cell receptors could identify signatures of past pathogen exposure.

The cohort comprised several hundred healthy bone marrow donors. At the time of sampling, every cohort member was nominally healthy, though immune exposures that went unrecorded were likely present. The donor was CMV seropositive and belonged to the group of 250 to 350 seropositive cohort members. Every donor gave a peripheral blood sample, and the peripheral blood mononuclear cells from that sample were used for TCR beta sequencing. Genomic DNA extraction from the blood cell samples was performed with the Qiagen DNeasy Blood Extraction Kit. Library creation used the immunoSEQ multiplex PCR assay. A mixture of 60 forward primers for TCR Vbeta segments and 13 reverse primers for TCR Jbeta segments was used in the multiplex PCR. The CDR3 region of rearranged TCR beta genes was amplified from genomic DNA with a multiplex PCR assay. Amplified TCR beta libraries were sequenced as 87-base-pair reads on the Illumina HiSeq System. On the authors' methods: A later analysis counted about 80 million unique TCR beta chains across the approximately 700 repertoires, and roughly 10 million of these chains were shared by at least two donors. To remove PCR and sequencing errors, raw reads were error-corrected and collapsed into unique sequences using a nearest-neighbor algorithm that merged closely related sequences. Alignment of CDR3 sequences to IMGT reference sequences was used to assign V, D and J gene segments. For a sequence to be retained, a match of at least six nucleotides was required to both a V gene segment and a J gene segment. A rearrangement counted as productive if the CDR3 had no stop codons and remained in frame with V and J, and every other rearrangement counted as non-productive. CDR3 was defined according to IMGT convention as the region running from the second conserved V-encoded cysteine to the conserved J-encoded phenylalanine. The earlier analysis of approximately 500 of the donors excluded sequences that lacked an unambiguous match to a single V gene segment. An earlier analysis of several hundred of the donors classified V segments as functional when productive rearrangements were above 56.7% and as segregating when the standard deviation between donors was above 5%. A statistical classification framework was developed to diagnose cytomegalovirus status using the catalog of TCR beta chain sequences. V and J gene assignment, in a later analysis, came from comparing TCR nucleotide sequences with IMGT/GENE-DB human TR gene sequences. Using the TCRdist pipeline, a later analysis assigned CDR3 sequences along with most-parsimonious VDJ recombination scenarios. In a later analysis, every TCR beta chain was defined by the combination of its CDR3 amino acid sequence and its V-gene family, and reads without a unique V-gene family were dropped. To address suspected cross-contamination and a sequencing artifact, a later analysis removed a few hundred highly shared, low-generation-probability nucleotide sequences. A later analysis calculated a clonal expansion index for each public chain from normalized within-repertoire ranks of inferred template counts. In a later analysis, generation probabilities were computed using a VDJ recombination model fitted to out-of-frame rearrangements, and the results were checked against IGoR. In a later analysis, TCR-TCR, TCR-HLA and TCR-CMV co-occurrence was scored with hypergeometric tests, and a repertoire-size bias correction was applied to TCR pairs. False discovery rates were estimated in a later analysis by permuting HLA or CMV assignments 20 times. In a later analysis, co-occurring TCRs were grouped with DBSCAN, and TCRdist sequence similarity was added when clustering was performed within HLA-allele-positive subsets. Co-occurrence clustering excluded repertoires with fewer than 30,000 or more than 120,000 public chains, plus five with anomalous nucleotide sharing. TCRdb mirrors the immuneACCESS table, restricted to in-frame sequences. Some clones are absent from its copies; in checked studies, under half trace to an unresolved V gene, and the reason for the others is unknown. V and J calls and clone size come straight from that table; D and trimming were deduced from the DNA. In all, the sample holds 99,000 or so clones, and 10% of those were seen once. The top ten clonotypes cover more than 5% of the sample.

Findings and caveats that apply to the study as a whole: The study listed 164 TCR beta chains as associated with cytomegalovirus. Some IMGT-functional V segments, including TRBV6-2 and TRBV6-3, could not be distinguished by the 87-base-pair reads and were therefore excluded. The only immune exposure information available for the cohort was CMV serostatus. According to the authors, the approach could potentially be generalized to other disease states and immunological phenotypes. Assigning TCR associations to individual alleles was difficult when HLA alleles, especially DR and DQ, strongly co-occurred. A few of the identified cytomegalovirus-associated TCR beta chains were confirmed in vitro to be specific for cytomegalovirus antigens. Broadly in line with IMGT annotations, most TCR beta V segments showed up in productive rearrangements about 87% or about 30% of the time in an earlier analysis of several hundred of the donors. In a later analysis, most CMV-associated TCR beta chains were found to appear HLA-restricted, with HLA associations seemingly driven largely by CMV exposure. HLA typing was unavailable for some donors at each locus, so association tests used only the typed subset. Compared with equally common non-associated chains, HLA-associated TCR beta chains in a later analysis were more clonally expanded and had lower generation probabilities. In a later analysis, several top co-occurrence clusters were reported to appear linked to parvovirus B19, influenza, CMV and Epstein-Barr virus. According to a later analysis, TCR association rates differed among HLA loci, with DRB1 alleles showing the most associated TCRs and HLA-C alleles showing the fewest. The classifier was reported to diagnose cytomegalovirus status with high specificity and sensitivity in both the original cohort and the validation cohort. The earlier analysis of nearly 600 of the donors excluded approximately 17 rarely observed V segments, including chromosome 9 orphons, because counts were too low. Across donors, most TCR sequences were observed very rarely, whereas some public TCRs were present in many individuals. Presence/absence analyses assumed roughly uniform sequencing depth across donors, an assumption that may not hold. A cluster of highly shared sequence variants was judged likely to be a technical artifact of the sequencing pipeline. A further reported finding was that TCR beta sequences accurately predicted the HLA-A and HLA-B alleles for most subjects in the first cohort. Correlated functional status among segregating V segments might reflect linkage disequilibrium, but an unknown experimental factor could not be ruled out. The cohort was sequenced for TCR beta chains only, and without alpha or paired-chain data the features that could be detected were limited. In a later genetic analysis, fewer N-insertions in productive TCRs were reported among donors in an Asian-associated ancestry cluster than the roughly 670-donor mean. A later genetic analysis associated a missense DCLRE1C variant with V-gene and J-gene trimming of TCR beta chains, and an independent cohort replicated the association. At a false discovery rate of 0.05, a later analysis linked around 17,000 TCR beta sequences to specific HLA alleles.

The rearranged chain carries TRBV4-1 and TRBJ2-7, with 9 bases in between that match TRBD2. The source is a man between 40 and 49 years old in good health and CMV-seropositive. Sequenced: PBMCs. Read as DNA, the sequence is TGCGCCAGCAGCCAAGACGCGGCGGGAGGGCTCTACGAGCAGTACTTC. The translation is CASSQDAAGGLYEQYF.